This entry describes one T cell receptor beta chain. Profiling relied on immunoSEQ multiplex PCR, and the TCRdb table lists in-frame clones only, not all of them. Of about 83,000 clones listed, over 80% are singletons. This entry comes from a study of T cell changes during pregnancy in multiple sclerosis. The V end lost 3 bases, the J end lost 0 bases, and 6 bases lay between the germline ends. The CDR3 has 15 amino acids. Germline V gene sequence: CDR1 MNHNS, CDR2 SASEGT. The TCR sequence derives from a female donor in good health, serving as a control in a pregnancy study. Some clones in this sample may be carry-over from other donors' samples. The specimen was PBMCs, collected in the first trimester of pregnancy. This chain uses TRBV6-1 with TRBJ1-6; D is ambiguous. CDR3 nucleotides: TGTGCCAGCAGTGACGTTAGCTCCTATAATTCACCCCTCCACTTT. This gives the protein CASSDVSSYNSPLHF.